This TCR beta chain was sequenced during a study of blood T cell repertoires in COVID-19. Study background: Researchers got acute and convalescent COVID-19 samples from the United States, Italy and Spain.

Clones were sequenced by immunoSEQ multiplex PCR, and TCRdb holds only the in-frame ones, with some missing. The table includes roughly 200,000 clones, 82% detected once. Germline CDR1 and CDR2: SNHLY and FYNNEI. The CDR3 extends over 12 amino acids. V shed 6 bases and J shed 6 bases, with 8 bases lying between them. This TCR was recovered from a man aged 35 to 55 who had recovered from COVID-19. The rearrangement joins TRBV2 to TRBJ2-2; D is possibly TRBD2 (5 bases). Sequenced: PBMCs or T cells enriched from blood (not recorded which). CDR3 residues: CASRTEAGELFF. The CDR3 nucleotides are TGTGCCAGCAGGACGGAGGCCGGGGAGCTGTTTTTT.